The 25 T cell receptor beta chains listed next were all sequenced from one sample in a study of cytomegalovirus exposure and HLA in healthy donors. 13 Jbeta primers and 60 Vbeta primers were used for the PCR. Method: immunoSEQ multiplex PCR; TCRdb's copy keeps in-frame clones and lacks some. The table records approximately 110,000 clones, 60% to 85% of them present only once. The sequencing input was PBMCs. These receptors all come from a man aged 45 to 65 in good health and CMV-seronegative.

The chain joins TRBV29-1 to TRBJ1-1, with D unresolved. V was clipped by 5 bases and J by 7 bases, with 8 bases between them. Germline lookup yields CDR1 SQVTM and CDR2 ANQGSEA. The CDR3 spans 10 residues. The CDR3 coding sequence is TGCAGCGTTTATAACGGTGAAGCTTTCTTT. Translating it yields CSVYNGEAFF.

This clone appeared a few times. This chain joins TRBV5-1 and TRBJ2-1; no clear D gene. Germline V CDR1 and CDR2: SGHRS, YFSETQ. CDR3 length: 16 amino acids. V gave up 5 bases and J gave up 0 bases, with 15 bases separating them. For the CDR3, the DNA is TGCGCCAGCAGTTGGTCCGGTGGCGGCTCCTACAATGAGCAGTTCTTC. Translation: CASSWSGGGSYNEQFF.

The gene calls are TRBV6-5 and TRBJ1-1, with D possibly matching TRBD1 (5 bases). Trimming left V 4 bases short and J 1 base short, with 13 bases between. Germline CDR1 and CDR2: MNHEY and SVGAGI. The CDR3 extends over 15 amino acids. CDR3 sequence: CASSSIQTANTEAFF. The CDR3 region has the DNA TGTGCCAGCAGTTCTATACAGACAGCGAACACTGAAGCTTTCTTT.

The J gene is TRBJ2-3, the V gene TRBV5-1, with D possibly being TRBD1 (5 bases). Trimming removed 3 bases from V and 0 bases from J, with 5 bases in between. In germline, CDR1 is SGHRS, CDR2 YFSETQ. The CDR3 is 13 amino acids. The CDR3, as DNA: TGCGCCAGCAGCTCAGGGAGCACAGATACGCAGTATTTT. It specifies CASSSGSTDTQYF.

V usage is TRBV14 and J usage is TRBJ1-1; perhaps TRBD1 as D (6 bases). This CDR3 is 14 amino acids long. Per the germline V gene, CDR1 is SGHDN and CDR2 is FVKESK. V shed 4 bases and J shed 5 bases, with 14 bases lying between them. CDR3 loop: CASSLLGQETEAFF. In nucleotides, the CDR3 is TGTGCCAGCAGCCTCCTGGGACAAGAGACTGAAGCTTTCTTT.

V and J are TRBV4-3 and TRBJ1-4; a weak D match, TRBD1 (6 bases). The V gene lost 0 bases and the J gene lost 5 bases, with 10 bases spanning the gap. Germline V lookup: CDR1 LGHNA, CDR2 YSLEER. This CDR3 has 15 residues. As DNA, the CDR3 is TGCGCCAGCAGCCAAGACAGGGGACGAAATGAAAAACTGTTTTTT. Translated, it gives CASSQDRGRNEKLFF.

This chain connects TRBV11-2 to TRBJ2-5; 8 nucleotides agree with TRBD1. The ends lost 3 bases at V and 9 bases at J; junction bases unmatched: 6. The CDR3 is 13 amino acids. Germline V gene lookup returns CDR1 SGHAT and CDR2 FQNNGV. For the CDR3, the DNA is TGTGCCAGCAGCTTTGACGGGACAGGACCCCAGTACTTC. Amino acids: CASSFDGTGPQYF.

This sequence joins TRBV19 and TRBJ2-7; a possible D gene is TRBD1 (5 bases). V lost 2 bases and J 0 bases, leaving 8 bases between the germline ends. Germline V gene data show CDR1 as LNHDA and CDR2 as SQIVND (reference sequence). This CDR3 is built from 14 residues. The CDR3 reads CASSIQGDSYEQYF. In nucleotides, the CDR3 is TGTGCCAGTAGTATACAGGGTGACTCCTACGAGCAGTACTTC.

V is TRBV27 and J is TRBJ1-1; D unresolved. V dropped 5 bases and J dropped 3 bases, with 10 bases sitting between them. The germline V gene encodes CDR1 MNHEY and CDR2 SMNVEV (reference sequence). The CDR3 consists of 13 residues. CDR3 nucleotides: TGTGCCAGCAGTCTACCACCATACACTGAAGCTTTCTTT. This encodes CASSLPPYTEAFF.

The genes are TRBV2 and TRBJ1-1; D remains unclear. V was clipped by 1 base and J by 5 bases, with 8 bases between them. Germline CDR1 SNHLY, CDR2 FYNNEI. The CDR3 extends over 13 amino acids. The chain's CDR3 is CASSEERQTEAFF. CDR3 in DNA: TGTGCCAGCAGTGAAGAGCGTCAAACTGAAGCTTTCTTT.

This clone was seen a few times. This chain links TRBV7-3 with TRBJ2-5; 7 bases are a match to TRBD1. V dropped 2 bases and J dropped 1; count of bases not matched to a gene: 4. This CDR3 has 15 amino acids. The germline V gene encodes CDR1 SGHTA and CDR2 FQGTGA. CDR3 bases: TGTGCCAGCAGCTTAGGGGGACAGCGCCAAGAGACCCAGTACTTC. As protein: CASSLGGQRQETQYF.

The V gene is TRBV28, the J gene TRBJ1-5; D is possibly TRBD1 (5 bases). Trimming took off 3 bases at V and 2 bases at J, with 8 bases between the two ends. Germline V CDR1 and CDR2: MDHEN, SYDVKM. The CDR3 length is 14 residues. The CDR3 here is CASSFTGGNQPQHF. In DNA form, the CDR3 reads TGTGCCAGCAGTTTTACAGGAGGCAATCAGCCCCAGCATTTT.

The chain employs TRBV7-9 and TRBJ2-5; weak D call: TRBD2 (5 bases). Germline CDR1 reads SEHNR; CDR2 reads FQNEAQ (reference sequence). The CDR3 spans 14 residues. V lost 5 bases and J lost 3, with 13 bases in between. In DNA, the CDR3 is TGTGCCAGCAGCGCCGAAAGCGGAAAAGAGACCCAGTACTTC. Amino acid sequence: CASSAESGKETQYF.

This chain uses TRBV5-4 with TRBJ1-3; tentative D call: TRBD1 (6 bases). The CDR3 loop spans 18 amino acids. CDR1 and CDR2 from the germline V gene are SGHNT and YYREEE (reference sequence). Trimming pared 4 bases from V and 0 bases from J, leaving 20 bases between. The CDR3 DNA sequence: TGTGCCAGCAGCCCTGGGGGCCTAGAGGGCTACTCTGGAAACACCATATATTTT. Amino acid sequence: CASSPGGLEGYSGNTIYF.

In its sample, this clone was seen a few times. CDR3 amino acids: CASSSDRTHPYEQYF. The CDR3 nucleotides are TGTGCCAGCAGTAGCGACAGGACACATCCCTACGAGCAGTACTTC. J is TRBJ2-7 and V is TRBV25-1, with D possibly TRBD1 on 6 matching bases. The germline V gene has CDR1 MGHDK and CDR2 SYGVNS. CDR3 length equals 15 residues. Trimming took 5 bases from V and 2 from J, leaving 16 bases between them.

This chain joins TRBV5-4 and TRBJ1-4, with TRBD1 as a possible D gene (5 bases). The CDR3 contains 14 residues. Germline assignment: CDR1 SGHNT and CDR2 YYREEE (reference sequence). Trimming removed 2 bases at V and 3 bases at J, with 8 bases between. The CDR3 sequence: CASSFDSPNEKLFF. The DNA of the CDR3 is TGTGCCAGCAGCTTTGACAGCCCTAATGAAAAACTGTTTTTT.

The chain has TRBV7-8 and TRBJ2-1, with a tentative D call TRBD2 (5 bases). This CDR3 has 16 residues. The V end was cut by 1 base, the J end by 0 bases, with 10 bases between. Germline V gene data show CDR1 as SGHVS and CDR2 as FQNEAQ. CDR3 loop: CASSLGSGNSYNEQFF. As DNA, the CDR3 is TGTGCCAGCAGCTTAGGTTCGGGGAACTCCTACAATGAGCAGTTCTTC.

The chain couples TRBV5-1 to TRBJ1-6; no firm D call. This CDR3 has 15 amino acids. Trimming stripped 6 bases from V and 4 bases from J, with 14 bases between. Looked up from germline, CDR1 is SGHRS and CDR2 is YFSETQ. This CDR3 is CASTPERGYNSPLHF. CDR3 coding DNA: TGCGCCAGCACTCCAGAGCGCGGGTATAATTCACCCCTCCACTTT.

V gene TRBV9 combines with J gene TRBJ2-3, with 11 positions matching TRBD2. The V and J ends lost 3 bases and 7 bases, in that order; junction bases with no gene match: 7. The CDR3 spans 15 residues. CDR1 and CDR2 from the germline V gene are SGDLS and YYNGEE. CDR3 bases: TGTGCCAGCAGCGCGGTACTAGCGGGGGTGAATACGCAGTATTTT. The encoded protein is CASSAVLAGVNTQYF.

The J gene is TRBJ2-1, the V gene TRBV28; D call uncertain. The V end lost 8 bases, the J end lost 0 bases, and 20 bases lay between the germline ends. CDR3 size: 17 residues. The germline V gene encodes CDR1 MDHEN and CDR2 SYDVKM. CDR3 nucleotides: TGTGCCAGCGTCCCAGGCATCAGGTTCAACTCCTACAATGAGCAGTTCTTC. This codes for CASVPGIRFNSYNEQFF. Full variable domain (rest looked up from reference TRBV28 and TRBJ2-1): DVKVTQSSRYLVKRTGEKVFLECVQDMDHENMFWYRQDPGLGLRLIYFSYDVKMKEKGDIPEGYSVSREKKERFSLILESASTNQTSMYLCASVPGIRFNSYNEQFFGPGTRLTVL.

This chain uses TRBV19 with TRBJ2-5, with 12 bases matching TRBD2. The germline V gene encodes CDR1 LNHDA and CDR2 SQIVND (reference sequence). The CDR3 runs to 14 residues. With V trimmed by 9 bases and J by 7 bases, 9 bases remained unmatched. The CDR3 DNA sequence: TGTGCCAGCACGACTAGCGGGAGATGGGGGACCCAGTACTTC. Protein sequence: CASTTSGRWGTQYF.

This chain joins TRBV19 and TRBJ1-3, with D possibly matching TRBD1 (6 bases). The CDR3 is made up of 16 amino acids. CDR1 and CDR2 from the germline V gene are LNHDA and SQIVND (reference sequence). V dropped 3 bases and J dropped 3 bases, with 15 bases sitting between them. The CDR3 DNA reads TGTGCCAGTAGTATTGGGACAACTATCCGTGGAAACACCATATATTTT. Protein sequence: CASSIGTTIRGNTIYF.

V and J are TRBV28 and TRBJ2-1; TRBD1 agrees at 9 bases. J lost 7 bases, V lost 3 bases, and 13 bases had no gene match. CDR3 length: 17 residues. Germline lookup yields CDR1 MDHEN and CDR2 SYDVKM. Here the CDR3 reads CASSFLNGGQGHNEQFF. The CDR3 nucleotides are TGTGCCAGCAGTTTCCTAAATGGGGGACAGGGTCATAATGAGCAGTTCTTC. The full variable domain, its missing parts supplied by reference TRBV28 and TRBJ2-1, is DVKVTQSSRYLVKRTGEKVFLECVQDMDHENMFWYRQDPGLGLRLIYFSYDVKMKEKGDIPEGYSVSREKKERFSLILESASTNQTSMYLCASSFLNGGQGHNEQFFGPGTRLTVL.

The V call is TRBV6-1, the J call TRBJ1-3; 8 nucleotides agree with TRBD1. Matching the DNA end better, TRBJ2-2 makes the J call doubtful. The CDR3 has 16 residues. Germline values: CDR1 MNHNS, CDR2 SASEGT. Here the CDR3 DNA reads TGTGCCAGCAGTGGGTACAGGGGGGCGAACACCGGGGAGCTGTTTTTT. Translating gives CASSGYRGANTGELFF.

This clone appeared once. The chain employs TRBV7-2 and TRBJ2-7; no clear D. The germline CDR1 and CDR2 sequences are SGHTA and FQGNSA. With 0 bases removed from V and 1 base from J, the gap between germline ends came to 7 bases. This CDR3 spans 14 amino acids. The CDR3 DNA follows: TGTGCCAGCAGCTTAGCACCCAGATCCTACGAGCAGTACTTC. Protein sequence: CASSLAPRSYEQYF.